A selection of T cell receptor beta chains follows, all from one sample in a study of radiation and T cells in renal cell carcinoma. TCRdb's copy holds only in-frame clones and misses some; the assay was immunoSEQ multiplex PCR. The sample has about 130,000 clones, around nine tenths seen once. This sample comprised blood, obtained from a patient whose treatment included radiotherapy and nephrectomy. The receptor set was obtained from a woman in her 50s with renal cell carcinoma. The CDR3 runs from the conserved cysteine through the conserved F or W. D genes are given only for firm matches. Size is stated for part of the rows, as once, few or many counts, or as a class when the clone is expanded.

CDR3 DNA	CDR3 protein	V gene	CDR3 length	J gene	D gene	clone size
TGTGCCAGTAGTATTAGGCTCGGTATTGGCTACACCTTC	CASSIRLGIGYTF	TRBV19	13	TRBJ1-2	NA	NA
TGTGCCAGCAGCTTCACGGTGGCGCAGGGATCAGGCTACACCTTC	CASSFTVAQGSGYTF	TRBV5-5	15	TRBJ1-2	NA	NA
TGTGCCAGCAGCCTCTCCATGGGCACTGAAGCTTTCTTT	CASSLSMGTEAFF	TRBV7-3	13	TRBJ1-1	NA	NA
TGTGCCAGCAGCCTCCTGTACAGGACTGGGTCCTATGGCTACACCTTC	CASSLLYRTGSYGYTF	TRBV7-2	16	TRBJ1-2	NA	NA
TGCGCCAGCACCTTTGGCATCGGGAACTCCTACGAGCAGTACTTC	CASTFGIGNSYEQYF	TRBV5-1	15	TRBJ2-7	NA	NA
TGTGCCAGCAGTCCCTACAGGGATCCTAATGAAAAACTGTTTTTT	CASSPYRDPNEKLFF	TRBV2	15	TRBJ1-4	NA	NA
TGTGCCAGCAGCCAAGGGACAGGGGGCGCCTATGGCTACACCTTC	CASSQGTGGAYGYTF	TRBV4-2	15	TRBJ1-2	TRBD1	NA
TGTGCCAGCAGTGAAGCGCTTGTAGGGCGCGGGTATGGCTACACCTTC	CASSEALVGRGYGYTF	TRBV2	16	TRBJ1-2	NA	few
TGTGCCAGCAGTGAGGCCAGGCGGGACTATGGCTACACCTTC	CASSEARRDYGYTF	TRBV2	14	TRBJ1-2	NA	NA
TGTGCCAGCAGCTCGAGTCTGAGAATCTCTGGAAACACCATATATTTT	CASSSSLRISGNTIYF	TRBV5-8	16	TRBJ1-3	NA	NA
TGTGCCAGCAGTTACGTGACAGGGGGATCGGGTGAGCAGTACTTC	CASSYVTGGSGEQYF	TRBV6-5	15	TRBJ2-7	TRBD1	NA
TGCGCCAGCAGGGACGGCCCGAACACCGGGGAGCTGTTTTTT	CASRDGPNTGELFF	TRBV10-2	14	TRBJ2-2	NA	few
TGTGCCAGCAGCTTTCGACAGGGGCCGAACACTGAAGCTTTCTTT	CASSFRQGPNTEAFF	TRBV5-4	15	TRBJ1-1	TRBD1	NA
TGTGCCAGCAGCTTAAGGCAGAACACTGAAGCTTTCTTT	CASSLRQNTEAFF	TRBV5-4	13	TRBJ1-1	NA	NA
TGTGCCAGCAGTGAAGAAAGGGCATATAGCAATCAGCCCCAGCATTTT	CASSEERAYSNQPQHF	TRBV6-1	16	TRBJ1-5	NA	once
TGTGCCAGCAGCTTGCAGGGAGCGTCCGAGCAGTACTTC	CASSLQGASEQYF	TRBV5-4	13	TRBJ2-7	NA	once
TGCGCCAGCAGCTTGGCGACAGGTGATTACGAGCAGTACTTC	CASSLATGDYEQYF	TRBV5-1	14	TRBJ2-7	NA	NA
TGTGCCAGCAGCTCGACTAGCGGGCAAGAGACCCAGTACTTC	CASSSTSGQETQYF	TRBV11-2	14	TRBJ2-5	TRBD2	NA
TGCGCCAGCAGCCCCAGAACAGGGGCCCCGGAGCTGTTTTTT	CASSPRTGAPELFF	TRBV5-1	14	TRBJ2-2	TRBD1	NA
TGTGCCAGCAGCTTCGAGCGGGGGTCCTCCTACGAGCAGTACTTC	CASSFERGSSYEQYF	TRBV11-1	15	TRBJ2-7	TRBD2	NA
TGTGCCAGCAGCCTAGACAGGGATTCTGAGCAGTTCTTC	CASSLDRDSEQFF	TRBV11-2	13	TRBJ2-1	TRBD1	NA
TGCGCCAGCAGTTCTACCTGGACCAATCAGCCCCAGCATTTT	CASSSTWTNQPQHF	TRBV10-2	14	TRBJ1-5	NA	few
TGTGCCAGCAGTTTTCGAGGGGGAGGGGGATACGAGCAGTACTTC	CASSFRGGGGYEQYF	TRBV11-2	15	TRBJ2-7	NA	NA
TGTGCCAGTAGTTCGACTAGCGGGGGGTACAATGAGCAGTTCTTC	CASSSTSGGYNEQFF	TRBV19	15	TRBJ2-1	TRBD2	NA
TGTGCTAGTGGTTTGGTGGCCAGCGGGGGCGACGAGCAGTACTTC	CASGLVASGGDEQYF	TRBV12-5	15	TRBJ2-7	TRBD2	NA
TGTGCCAGCAGCCCCAGGACGGCGGGGATCGAGACTTTCTTT	CASSPRTAGIETFF	TRBV7-2	14	TRBJ1-1	NA	NA
TGTGCCTGGAGCGACCTCCGGGACAGGAGTTCCTACGAGCAGTACTTC	CAWSDLRDRSSYEQYF	TRBV30	16	TRBJ2-7	TRBD1	NA
TGTGCCAGCAGCCCCCAGCCCCTTGCGGGGGGGCTCGCAGATACGCAGTATTTT	CASSPQPLAGGLADTQYF	TRBV7-3	18	TRBJ2-3	TRBD2	once
TGTGCCAGCAGCCTGGGGTGGTCCGGGGAGCTGTTTTTT	CASSLGWSGELFF	TRBV13	13	TRBJ2-2	NA	NA
TGTGCCAGCAGTTTAACGAGGAGGACTGAAGCTTTCTTT	CASSLTRRTEAFF	TRBV27	13	TRBJ1-1	NA	NA
TGTGCCAGCGGCCAAGGGACTAGCGGCACAGATACGCAGTATTTT	CASGQGTSGTDTQYF	TRBV9	15	TRBJ2-3	TRBD2	NA
TGCGCCAGCAGCAGGACAGGTCGAAATTCACCCCTCCACTTT	CASSRTGRNSPLHF	TRBV5-1	14	TRBJ1-6	TRBD1	NA